This T cell receptor beta chain was sequenced during a study of blood T cell repertoires in COVID-19. Study at large: The study drew acute and convalescent COVID-19 samples from the United States, Italy and Spain.

Authors' analysis steps: The authors estimated nucleated cell counts from reference gene primer amplification. Clones were read by immunoSEQ multiplex PCR, and TCRdb kept only the in-frame ones, dropping some. V, J and clone size reflect that table, while D and trimming were determined from the DNA. The sample lists fewer than 300,000 clones, less than 85% occurring once. The V and J ends lost 7 bases and 4 bases, in that order; junction bases with no gene match: 9. Germline V gene data show CDR1 as SGHRS and CDR2 as YFSETQ. The CDR3 spans 14 residues. The gene calls are TRBV5-1 and TRBJ2-5, with 8 bases lining up with TRBD1. This TCR derives from a young woman with acute or convalescent COVID-19. Sequenced sample: peripheral blood. The CDR3 bases are TGCGCCAGCGACAAACAGGGGGATCGAGAGACCCAGTACTTC. As protein: CASDKQGDRETQYF.